Presented here are 32 T cell receptor beta chains from one specimen sequenced in a study of cytomegalovirus exposure and HLA in healthy donors. With 60 Vbeta and 13 Jbeta primers, the PCR was carried out. TCRdb keeps only in-frame clones here, not all; method: immunoSEQ multiplex PCR. Of some 44,000 clones in the sample, around 50% were seen once. The source material was PBMCs. These TCRs come from a human donor in good health.

This clone was detected once. A junction boundary mismatches the germline segment, possibly from a read error. The sample holds other DNA sequences that translate to the same CDR3. This rearrangement joins TRBV7-9 to TRBJ1-1, with D perhaps matching TRBD1 (6 bases). CDR3 length: 14 amino acids. In germline, CDR1 is SEHNR, CDR2 FQNEAQ (reference sequence). CDR3 sequence: CASSTWVDRTEAFF. Here the CDR3 DNA reads TGTGCTAGCAGCACTTGGGTAGACAGGACTGAAGCTTTCTTT.

The CDR3 spells CASRRGNTEAFF. Here the CDR3 DNA reads TGTGCCAGTAGGAGGGGGAACACTGAAGCTTTCTTT. This chain uses TRBV7-9 with TRBJ1-1, with TRBD1 as a possible D gene (5 bases). Germline V gives CDR1 SEHNR, CDR2 FQNEAQ (reference sequence). The V gene lost 9 bases and the J gene lost 1 base, with 9 bases spanning the gap. The CDR3 loop spans 12 amino acids.

This clone came up a few times. This rearrangement joins TRBV6-6 to TRBJ2-1; 9 positions match TRBD2. After removal of 5 bases from V and 10 bases from J, the junction contained 15 bases not matched to a gene. The V gene's germline CDR1 is MNHNY and CDR2 SVGAGI (reference sequence). The CDR3 contains 16 residues. The CDR3 DNA follows: TGTGCCAGCAGTCCCCTCGGGGCGGGAGGGCCGGGAGAGCAGTTCTTC. It translates to CASSPLGAGGPGEQFF.

Comments on this clone: The sample holds other DNA sequences that translate to the same CDR3. J is TRBJ2-1 and V is TRBV2; D not certain. With 5 bases removed from V and 5 bases from J, the gap between germline ends came to 10 bases. The germline gives CDR1 SNHLY, CDR2 FYNNEI. This CDR3 is 13 amino acids long. CDR3 in amino acids: CASSRQIDNEQFF. The CDR3 coding sequence is TGTGCCAGCAGTCGTCAGATTGACAATGAGCAGTTCTTC.

The V gene is TRBV7-6, the J gene TRBJ2-1; 9 bases align to TRBD2. CDR3 size: 16 residues. In germline, CDR1 is SGHVS, CDR2 FNYEAQ. V lost 8 bases, J lost 7 bases, and 15 bases stayed unmatched. Here the CDR3 DNA reads TGTGCCAGCGGGGCCTGGCGGGAGGGCCGTCGGAATGAGCAGTTCTTC. Translation: CASGAWREGRRNEQFF.

The rearrangement uses TRBV28 and TRBJ1-1; 7 bases map to TRBD1. The ends lost 6 bases at V and 2 bases at J; junction bases unmatched: 6. Germline-derived CDR1 and CDR2 are MDHEN and SYDVKM. This CDR3 has 14 amino acids. The CDR3 DNA sequence: TGTGCCAGCAGGAGGACAGGCACTAACACTGAAGCTTTCTTT. Amino acids: CASRRTGTNTEAFF.

There are a few counts of this clone. This rearrangement joins TRBV2 to TRBJ1-1; D gene ambiguous. The CDR3 runs 14 residues. Trimming pared 6 bases from V and 1 base from J, leaving 12 bases between. Germline V CDR1 and CDR2: SNHLY, FYNNEI. The CDR3 coding sequence is TGTGCCAGCAGGACTCGGACTGCGAACACTGAAGCTTTCTTT. Its protein is CASRTRTANTEAFF.

The chain recombines TRBV21-1 with TRBJ2-3; the table calls TRBD2, which could not be checked here. TRBV21-1 is classified as a pseudogene. The CDR3 length is 17 residues. This CDR3 is CASSTEREIYCTDTQYF. DNA for the CDR3: TGTGCCAGCAGCACGGAGCGGGAGATATACTGCACAGATACGCAGTATTTT.

The chain carries TRBV11-2 and TRBJ2-1; no definite D call. The ends were cut back, 10 bases at V and 8 bases at J, with 24 bases in the middle. The V gene's germline CDR1 is SGHAT and CDR2 FQNNGV. This CDR3 spans 15 amino acids. The CDR3 loop is CATRPTPVLFDEQFF. The CDR3 nucleotides read TGTGCCACCCGCCCGACTCCCGTACTTTTCGATGAGCAGTTCTTC.

This clone has just a few counts. The V and J genes are TRBV6-5 and TRBJ2-4; unclear D gene. This CDR3 region has 12 residues. Germline CDR1 MNHEY, CDR2 SVGAGI. V dropped 5 bases and J dropped 3 bases, with 5 bases sitting between them. CDR3 loop: CASSPGKNIQYF. In DNA, the CDR3 is TGTGCCAGCAGTCCGGGCAAAAACATTCAGTACTTC.

V and J are TRBV14 and TRBJ1-2; D may be TRBD1 (5 bases). The CDR3 runs to 13 residues. Trimming cost V 3 bases and J 4 bases, with 9 bases left between them. Germline loops: CDR1 SGHDN, CDR2 FVKESK. The CDR3: CASSHQGAYGYTF. CDR3 nucleotides: TGTGCCAGCAGCCATCAGGGTGCCTATGGCTACACCTTC.

The rearrangement links TRBV11-1 to TRBJ2-1, with D tentatively TRBD1 (7 bases). Germline CDR1 and CDR2: SGHAT and FQDESV (reference sequence). The CDR3 sequence is 15 residues long. The V end lost 0 bases, the J end lost 6 bases, and 12 bases lay between the germline ends. The CDR3 region is CASSLAGRGANEQFF. CDR3 bases: TGTGCCAGCAGCTTAGCGGGCAGGGGGGCCAATGAGCAGTTCTTC.

Concerning this clone itself: Other DNA sequences within the sample encode an identical CDR3. The chain combines TRBV11-2 with TRBJ2-3; D is perhaps TRBD1 (6 bases). The CDR3 loop spans 17 amino acids. V shed 9 bases and J shed 1 base, with 23 bases lying between them. Per germline, CDR1 SGHAT and CDR2 FQNNGV. CDR3 in amino acids: CASSPIFEWGRTDTQYF. CDR3 nucleotides: TGTGCCAGTAGCCCGATTTTCGAATGGGGGCGCACAGATACGCAGTATTTT.

In this sample, this clone turned up a few times. The chain has TRBV4-1 and TRBJ1-1, with D possibly matching TRBD1 (6 bases). The germline CDR1 and CDR2 sequences are MGHRA and YSYEKL. V was cut by 1 base and J by 1 base, with 7 bases left in between. The CDR3 length is 14 residues. CDR3 region: CASSQADRNTEAFF. In DNA form, the CDR3 reads TGCGCCAGCAGCCAAGCGGACAGGAACACTGAAGCTTTCTTT.

The sample holds a few counts of this clone. The chain recombines TRBV27 with TRBJ2-7, with TRBD1 matching 9 bases. V trimming: 6 bases; J trimming: 1 base; junction bases outside the gene matches: 10. This CDR3 region has 16 residues. CDR1 and CDR2 from the germline V gene are MNHEY and SMNVEV (reference sequence). The DNA of the CDR3 is TGTGCCAGCAGGCTAACCGGGACAGGGATATCCTACGAGCAGTACTTC. Residues: CASRLTGTGISYEQYF.

The chain recombines TRBV7-2 with TRBJ2-7, with TRBD1 as a possible D gene (6 bases). CDR3 length: 15 amino acids. Per the germline V gene, CDR1 is SGHTA and CDR2 is FQGNSA. Trimming removed 7 bases at V and 3 bases at J, with 19 bases between. The CDR3 loop reads CASNPTSRDNYEQYF. For the CDR3, the DNA is TGTGCCAGCAACCCTACCAGCCGGGACAACTACGAGCAGTACTTC. The full variable domain, with the rest looked up from reference TRBV7-2 and TRBJ2-7, is GAGVSQSPSNKVTEKGKDVELRCDPISGHTALYWYRQSLGQGLEFLIYFQGNSAPDKSGLPSDRFSAERTGGSVSTLTIQRTQQEDSAVYLCASNPTSRDNYEQYFGPGTRLTVT.

The J gene is TRBJ2-2, the V gene TRBV7-7; 9 bases fit TRBD1. Germline lookup yields CDR1 SSHAT and CDR2 FNYEAQ (reference sequence). CDR3 length: 15 amino acids. With V trimmed by 4 bases and J by 5 bases, 5 bases remained unmatched. CDR3 in amino acids: CASSSSGTGTGELFF. In nucleotides, the CDR3 is TGTGCCAGCAGCTCATCCGGGACAGGGACCGGGGAGCTGTTTTTT.

This chain connects TRBV18 to TRBJ1-4; TRBD1 matches 9 bases. V dropped 6 bases and J dropped 6; count of bases not matched to a gene: 5. CDR1 is KGHSH, CDR2 LQKENI, per germline. The CDR3 covers 14 residues. In DNA form, the CDR3 reads TGTGCCAGCTCGAGGACAGGGGCGGATGAAAAACTGTTTTTT. Protein: CASSRTGADEKLFF.

The chain combines TRBV7-2 with TRBJ2-1; 7 positions agree with TRBD2. The CDR3 sequence is 16 residues long. Germline trimming cut 5 bases from V and 2 bases from J; bases unmatched to any gene: 9. In germline, CDR1 is SGHTA, CDR2 FQGNSA. CDR3 residues: CASSQESGATYNEQFF. The CDR3 DNA reads as TGTGCCAGCAGCCAAGAAAGCGGGGCTACCTACAATGAGCAGTTCTTC.

The sample holds a few counts of this clone. The chain links TRBV5-5 to TRBJ2-7; TRBD2 matches at 11 bases. Germline CDR1 and CDR2: SGHKS and YYEKEE (reference sequence). V lost 4 bases and J lost 0; bases outside the gene matches: 9. The CDR3 totals 17 residues. CDR3 amino acids: CASSVGLAGGTSYEQYF. In DNA form, the CDR3 reads TGTGCCAGCAGCGTGGGCCTAGCGGGAGGAACCTCCTACGAGCAGTACTTC. Full variable domain (rest looked up from reference TRBV5-5 and TRBJ2-7): DAGVTQSPTHLIKTRGQQVTLRCSPISGHKSVSWYQQVLGQGPQFIFQYYEKEERGRGNFPDRFSARQFPNYSSELNVNALLLGDSALYLCASSVGLAGGTSYEQYFGPGTRLTVT.

This clone has a handful of counts. The V gene is TRBV5-1, the J gene TRBJ2-5; 13 nucleotides match TRBD2. Germline CDR1 is SGHRS and CDR2 is YFSETQ. The junction had 11 bases not matched to a gene; V was cut back by 4 bases and J by 5 bases. The CDR3 totals 17 residues. The CDR3 bases are TGCGCCAGCAGCAGGGGACTAGCGGGGAGGAATGGGGAGACCCAGTACTTC. Translated, it gives CASSRGLAGRNGETQYF. Looking up the rest from reference TRBV5-1 and TRBJ2-5 gives the full variable domain: KAGVTQTPRYLIKTRGQQVTLSCSPISGHRSVSWYQQTPGQGLQFLFEYFSETQRNKGNFPGRFSGRQFSNSRSEMNVSTLELGDSALYLCASSRGLAGRNGETQYFGPGTRLLVL.

The rearrangement links TRBV7-2 to TRBJ2-2; TRBD2 matches 9 bases. The junction had 9 bases not matched to a gene; V was cut back by 3 bases and J by 4 bases. Germline V gives CDR1 SGHTA, CDR2 FQGNSA. The CDR3 length is 17 residues. CDR3: CASSLGGTSRGTGELFF. The DNA of the CDR3 is TGTGCCAGCAGCTTGGGAGGGACTAGCCGGGGCACCGGGGAGCTGTTTTTT.

The rearrangement links TRBV1 to TRBJ2-1; no check of the table's D call, TRBD2, against the DNA was made. TRBV1 is deemed a pseudogene. This CDR3 contains 15 residues. CDR3 amino acids: CTSSYGTSGGDEQFF. CDR3 coding DNA: TGCACCAGCAGCTATGGGACTAGCGGGGGGGATGAGCAGTTCTTC.

V usage is TRBV7-9 and J usage is TRBJ1-1; 7 bases map to TRBD1. V gave up 7 bases and J gave up 6 bases; unmatched junction bases: 8. Germline V gives CDR1 SEHNR, CDR2 FQNEAQ (reference sequence). CDR3 length: 13 amino acids. The CDR3 DNA follows: TGTGCCAGCAACGAGGACAGGCGGCCTGAAGCTTTCTTT. This sequence encodes CASNEDRRPEAFF.

V is TRBV18 and J is TRBJ1-5, with 9 bases lining up with TRBD1. After removal of 5 bases from V and 7 bases from J, the junction contained 9 bases not matched to a gene. This CDR3 region has 15 residues. CDR1 and CDR2 (germline): KGHSH, LQKENI. This CDR3 is CASSGTGSKQQPQHF. The CDR3 DNA is TGTGCCAGCTCAGGGACAGGGTCGAAACAACAGCCCCAGCATTTT.

This clone was seen only a few times. The chain employs TRBV10-3 and TRBJ2-1, with 10 nucleotides matching TRBD2. The J segment lost 7 bases and the V segment lost 7 bases, leaving 7 bases of the junction unmatched. Germline V lookup: CDR1 ENHRY, CDR2 SYGVKD. The CDR3 runs to 14 residues. Written as DNA, the CDR3 is TGTGCCATCAAGCGGGAGGGCCTTGGGAATGAGCAGTTCTTC. It codes for CAIKREGLGNEQFF.

This clone appeared a few times. This chain uses TRBV9 with TRBJ2-4; 7 nucleotides agree with TRBD1. CDR1 SGDLS and CDR2 YYNGEE come from the germline V gene. The trim removed 3 bases at V and 1 base at J, leaving 4 bases unmatched. The CDR3 covers 15 residues. The DNA of the CDR3 is TGTGCCAGCAGCGAGGGACAGCGGGCCAAAAACATTCAGTACTTC. This encodes CASSEGQRAKNIQYF.

The rearrangement joins TRBV5-5 to TRBJ2-5, with 10 bases matching TRBD2. The length of the CDR3 is 15 residues. J gave up 3 bases and V 2 bases, and 4 bases lay outside the gene matches. Germline CDR1 SGHKS, CDR2 YYEKEE (reference sequence). This CDR3 is CASSFVTSGKETQYF. The CDR3 nucleotides are TGTGCCAGCAGCTTCGTAACTAGCGGGAAAGAGACCCAGTACTTC.

This clone was seen a few times. The V gene is TRBV28, the J gene TRBJ1-2; D unresolved. The CDR3 spans 13 residues. Trimming removed 8 bases from V and 8 bases from J, with 18 bases in between. Germline CDR1 is MDHEN and CDR2 is SYDVKM. The CDR3 is CASGPTGTRGYTF. CDR3 sequence (DNA): TGTGCCAGCGGACCGACTGGTACTAGAGGCTACACCTTC.

This clone was picked up a small number of times. V is TRBV7-8 and J is TRBJ2-7; 11 nucleotides line up with TRBD1. Germline trimming cut 5 bases from V and 6 bases from J; bases unmatched to any gene: 12. The germline gives CDR1 SGHVS, CDR2 FQNEAQ. This CDR3 region has 16 residues. In DNA form, the CDR3 reads TGTGCCAGCAGCCAGGGCGCCGGGACAGGGGGGGGCGAGCAGTACTTC. As protein: CASSQGAGTGGGEQYF.

This clone was seen once. The J gene is TRBJ1-2, the V gene TRBV7-2; D not resolved. This CDR3 is 15 amino acids long. The germline gives CDR1 SGHTA, CDR2 FQGNSA. V lost 4 bases to trimming and J lost 6 bases, with 18 bases between them. CDR3 sequence: CASSSPVEAYDGYTF. CDR3 DNA sequence: TGTGCCAGCAGCTCTCCGGTTGAGGCGTATGATGGCTACACCTTC.

The J gene is TRBJ2-1, the V gene TRBV5-1; D may be TRBD1 (7 bases). This CDR3 is built from 15 residues. V lost 3 bases and J 3 bases, leaving 13 bases between the germline ends. The V gene's germline CDR1 is SGHRS and CDR2 YFSETQ. The CDR3 DNA reads TGCGCCAGCAGCTCGGGGGACAGATACTACAATGAGCAGTTCTTC. Residues: CASSSGDRYYNEQFF.